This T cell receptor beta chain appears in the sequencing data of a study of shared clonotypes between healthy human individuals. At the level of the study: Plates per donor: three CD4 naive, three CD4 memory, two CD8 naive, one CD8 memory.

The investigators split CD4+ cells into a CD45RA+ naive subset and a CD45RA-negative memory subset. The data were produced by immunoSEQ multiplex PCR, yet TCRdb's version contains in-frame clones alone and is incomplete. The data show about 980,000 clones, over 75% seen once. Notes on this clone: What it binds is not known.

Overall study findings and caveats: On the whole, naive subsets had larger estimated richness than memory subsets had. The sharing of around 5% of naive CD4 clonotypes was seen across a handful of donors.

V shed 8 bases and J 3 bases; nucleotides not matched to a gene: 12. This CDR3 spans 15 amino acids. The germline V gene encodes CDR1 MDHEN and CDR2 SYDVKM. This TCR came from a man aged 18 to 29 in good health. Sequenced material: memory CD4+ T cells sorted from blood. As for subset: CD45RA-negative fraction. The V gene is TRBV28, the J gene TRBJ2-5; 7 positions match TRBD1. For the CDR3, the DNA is TGTGCCAGCTCTCCCCTGGGGACAGCCAAAGAGACCCAGTACTTC. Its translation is CASSPLGTAKETQYF.